The TCR beta chain under discussion was sequenced for a study of vaccination and CD4 T cells after COVID-19. Study overall: Convalescent cases consisted of six males and four females, of whom two were Hispanic.

The treatment: approximately nine-day PBMC culture with coronavirus spike peptide pools or control peptides (ViraFEST assay). By share of the sample, this clonotype is medium-sized. What it binds is unknown. This CDR3 spans 15 amino acids. The Oncomine TCR Beta short-read assay sequenced DNA from cultured CD4+ T cells. TCRdb independently ran MiXCR on the PCR reads; one entry per CDR3 protein. The table lists approximately 4,000 distinct CDR3 sequences, less than 20% of them singletons, with about 16% in the top ten. The clonotype was recovered from a human donor who had recovered from COVID-19. The specimen sequenced was CD4+ T cells from blood, cultured in vitro. The V call is TRBV21-1, the J call TRBJ1-3; whether TRBD1, the table's D call, matches the DNA was not checked. TRBV21-1 is classified as a pseudogene. In DNA form, the CDR3 reads TGTGCCAGCAGACAGCCGACAGTCTCTGGAAACACCATATATTTT. This translates into CASRQPTVSGNTIYF.